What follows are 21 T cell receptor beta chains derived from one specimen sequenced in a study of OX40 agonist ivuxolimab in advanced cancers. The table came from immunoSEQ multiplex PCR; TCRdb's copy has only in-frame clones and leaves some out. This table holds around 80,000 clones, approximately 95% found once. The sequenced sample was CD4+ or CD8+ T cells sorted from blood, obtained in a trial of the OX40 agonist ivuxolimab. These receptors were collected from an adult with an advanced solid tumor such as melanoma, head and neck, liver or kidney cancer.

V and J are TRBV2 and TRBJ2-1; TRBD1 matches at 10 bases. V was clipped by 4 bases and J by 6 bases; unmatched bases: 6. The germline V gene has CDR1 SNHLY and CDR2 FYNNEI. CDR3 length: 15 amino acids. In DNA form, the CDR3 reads TGTGCCAGCAGTGGGATATGGGACAGGGGCAATGAGCAGTTCTTC. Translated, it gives CASSGIWDRGNEQFF.

Here the CDR3 DNA reads TGTGCCAGCAGCTCCGGGACAGGGAGGTACTATGGCTACACCTTC. It is translated as CASSSGTGRYYGYTF. The J gene is TRBJ1-2, the V gene TRBV13, with 9 positions matching TRBD1. The CDR3 loop spans 15 amino acids. V shed 4 bases and J 3 bases; nucleotides not matched to a gene: 6. Germline CDR1 reads PRHDT; CDR2 reads FYEKMQ (reference sequence).

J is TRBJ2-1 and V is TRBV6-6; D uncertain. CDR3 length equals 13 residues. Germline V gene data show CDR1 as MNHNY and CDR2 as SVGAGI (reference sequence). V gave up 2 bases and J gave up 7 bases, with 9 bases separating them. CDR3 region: CASSYLGRNEQFF. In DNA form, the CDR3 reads TGTGCCAGCAGTTACCTAGGCAGGAATGAGCAGTTCTTC.

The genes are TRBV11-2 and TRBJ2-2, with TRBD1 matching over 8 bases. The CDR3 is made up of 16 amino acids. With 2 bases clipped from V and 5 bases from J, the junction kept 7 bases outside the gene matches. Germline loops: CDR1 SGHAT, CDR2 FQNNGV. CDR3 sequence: CASSLPRDRLTGELFF. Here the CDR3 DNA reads TGTGCCAGCAGCTTACCCCGGGACAGGTTAACCGGGGAGCTGTTTTTT.

CDR3 residues: CASTQGGYTEAFF. The CDR3 coding sequence is TGTGCCAGCACCCAGGGGGGGTACACTGAAGCTTTCTTT. V gene TRBV7-2 combines with J gene TRBJ1-1; 7 bases match TRBD1. J was trimmed by 3 bases and V by 7 bases; bases with no gene match: 5. The CDR3 has 13 amino acids. Germline assignment: CDR1 SGHTA and CDR2 FQGNSA.

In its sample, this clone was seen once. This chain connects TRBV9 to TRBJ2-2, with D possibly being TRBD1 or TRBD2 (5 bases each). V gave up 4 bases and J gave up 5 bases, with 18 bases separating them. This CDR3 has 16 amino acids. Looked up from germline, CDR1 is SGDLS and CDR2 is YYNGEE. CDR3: CASSWGKGRGTGELFF. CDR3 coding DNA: TGTGCCAGCAGCTGGGGGAAGGGACGTGGGACCGGGGAGCTGTTTTTT.

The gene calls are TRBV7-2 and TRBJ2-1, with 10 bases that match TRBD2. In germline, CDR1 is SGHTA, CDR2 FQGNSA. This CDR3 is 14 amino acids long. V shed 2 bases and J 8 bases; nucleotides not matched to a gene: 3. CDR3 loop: CASSLLTSGDEQFF. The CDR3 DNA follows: TGTGCCAGCAGCTTACTCACTAGCGGGGATGAGCAGTTCTTC.

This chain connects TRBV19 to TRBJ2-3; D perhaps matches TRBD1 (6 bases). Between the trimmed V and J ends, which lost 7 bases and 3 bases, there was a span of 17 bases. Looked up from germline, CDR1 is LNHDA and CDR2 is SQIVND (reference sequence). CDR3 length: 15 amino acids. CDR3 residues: CASTPQGVGTDTQYF. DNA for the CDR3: TGTGCCAGTACCCCACAGGGTGTCGGAACAGATACGCAGTATTTT.

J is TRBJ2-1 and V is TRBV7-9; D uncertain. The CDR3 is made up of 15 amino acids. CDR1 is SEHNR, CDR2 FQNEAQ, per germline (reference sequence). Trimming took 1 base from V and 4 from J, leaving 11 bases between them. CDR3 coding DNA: TGTGCCAGCAGCTTAGGTGACGGAACGTACAATGAGCAGTTCTTC. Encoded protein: CASSLGDGTYNEQFF. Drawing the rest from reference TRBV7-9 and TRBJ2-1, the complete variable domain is DTGVSQNPRHKITKRGQNVTFRCDPISEHNRLYWYRQTLGQGPEFLTYFQNEAQLEKSRLLSDRFSAERPKGSFSTLEIQRTEQGDSAMYLCASSLGDGTYNEQFFGPGTRLTVL.

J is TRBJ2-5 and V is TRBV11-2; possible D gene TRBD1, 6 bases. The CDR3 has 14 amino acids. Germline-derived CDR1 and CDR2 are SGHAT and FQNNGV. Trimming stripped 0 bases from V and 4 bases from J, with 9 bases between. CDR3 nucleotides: TGTGCCAGCAGCTTAGACCTGGGGGCAGAGACCCAGTACTTC. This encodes CASSLDLGAETQYF.

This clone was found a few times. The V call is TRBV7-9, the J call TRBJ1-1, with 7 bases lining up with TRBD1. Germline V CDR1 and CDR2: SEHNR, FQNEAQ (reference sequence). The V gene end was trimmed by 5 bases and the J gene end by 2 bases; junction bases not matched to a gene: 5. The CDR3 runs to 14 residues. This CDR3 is CASSLRQGNTEAFF. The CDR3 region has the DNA TGTGCCAGCAGCCTCCGACAGGGTAACACTGAAGCTTTCTTT.

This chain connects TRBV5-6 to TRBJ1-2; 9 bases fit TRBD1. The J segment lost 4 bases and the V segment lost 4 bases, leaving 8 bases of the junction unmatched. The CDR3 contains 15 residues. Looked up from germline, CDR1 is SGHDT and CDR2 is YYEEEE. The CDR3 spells CASSGTGGAGYGYTF. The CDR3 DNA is TGTGCCAGCAGCGGAACAGGGGGCGCCGGCTATGGCTACACCTTC. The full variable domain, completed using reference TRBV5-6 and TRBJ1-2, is DAGVTQSPTHLIKTRGQQVTLRCSPKSGHDTVSWYQQALGQGPQFIFQYYEEEERQRGNFPDRFSGHQFPNYSSELNVNALLLGDSALYLCASSGTGGAGYGYTFGSGTRLTVV.

The CDR3 DNA reads as TGTGCCAGCAGCCAAGAGGAAGGACCGCTCAATCAGCCCCAGCATTTT. Its protein product is CASSQEEGPLNQPQHF. The V and J genes are TRBV4-2 and TRBJ1-5, with D unresolved. V was shortened by 0 bases and J by 3 bases, with 12 bases between the two germline ends. Germline V gives CDR1 LGHNA, CDR2 YNFKEQ. This CDR3 is 16 amino acids long.

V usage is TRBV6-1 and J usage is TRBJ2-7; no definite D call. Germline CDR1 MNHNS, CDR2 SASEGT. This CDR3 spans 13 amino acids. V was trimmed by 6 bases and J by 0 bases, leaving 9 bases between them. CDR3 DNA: TGTGCCAGCAGCGCCGACACCTCCTACGAGCAGTACTTC. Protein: CASSADTSYEQYF.

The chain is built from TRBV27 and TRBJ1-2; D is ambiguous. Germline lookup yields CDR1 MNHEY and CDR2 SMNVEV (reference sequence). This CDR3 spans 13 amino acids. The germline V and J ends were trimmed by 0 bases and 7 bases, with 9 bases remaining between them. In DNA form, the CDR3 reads TGTGCCAGCAGTTTATCCCCCGCAATTGGCTACACCTTC. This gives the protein CASSLSPAIGYTF.

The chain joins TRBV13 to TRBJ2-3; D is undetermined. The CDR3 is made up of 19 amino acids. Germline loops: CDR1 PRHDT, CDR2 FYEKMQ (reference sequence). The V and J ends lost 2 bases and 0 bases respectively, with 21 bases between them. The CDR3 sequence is CASSLPDLTNSISTDTQYF. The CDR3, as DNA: TGTGCCAGCAGCTTACCCGATTTAACCAACTCGATTAGCACAGATACGCAGTATTTT. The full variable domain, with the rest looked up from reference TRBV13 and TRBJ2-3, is AAGVIQSPRHLIKEKRETATLKCYPIPRHDTVYWYQQGPGQDPQFLISFYEKMQSDKGSIPDRFSAQQFSDYHSELNMSSLELGDSALYFCASSLPDLTNSISTDTQYFGPGTRLTVL.

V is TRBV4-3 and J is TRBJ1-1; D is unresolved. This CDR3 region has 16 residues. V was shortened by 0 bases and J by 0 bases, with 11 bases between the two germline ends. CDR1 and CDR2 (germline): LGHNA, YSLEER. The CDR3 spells CASSQDTAQMNTEAFF. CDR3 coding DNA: TGCGCCAGCAGCCAAGATACTGCCCAAATGAACACTGAAGCTTTCTTT.

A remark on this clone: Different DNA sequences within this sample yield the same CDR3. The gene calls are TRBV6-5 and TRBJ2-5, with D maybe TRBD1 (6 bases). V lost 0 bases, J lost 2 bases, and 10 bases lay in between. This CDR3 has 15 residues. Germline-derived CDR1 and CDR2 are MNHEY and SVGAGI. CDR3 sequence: CASSYSGGRQETQYF. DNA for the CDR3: TGTGCCAGCAGTTACTCTGGGGGCAGGCAAGAGACCCAGTACTTC.

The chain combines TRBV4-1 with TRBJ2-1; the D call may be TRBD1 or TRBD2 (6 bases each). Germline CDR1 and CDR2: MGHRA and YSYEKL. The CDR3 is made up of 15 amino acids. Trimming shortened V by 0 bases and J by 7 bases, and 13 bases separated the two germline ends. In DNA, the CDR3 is TGCGCCAGCAGCCAAGAACCCTTAGGGGGGAATGAGCAGTTCTTC. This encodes CASSQEPLGGNEQFF.

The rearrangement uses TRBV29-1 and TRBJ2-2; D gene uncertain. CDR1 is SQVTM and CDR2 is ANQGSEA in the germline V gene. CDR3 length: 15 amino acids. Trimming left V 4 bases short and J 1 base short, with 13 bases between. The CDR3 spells CSVGRATQNTGELFF. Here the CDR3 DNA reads TGCAGCGTTGGCCGAGCGACTCAGAACACCGGGGAGCTGTTTTTT.

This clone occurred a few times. The DNA of the CDR3 is TGTGCCTGGAGTGTACAGGGGAACACTGAAGCTTTCTTT. Its translation: CAWSVQGNTEAFF. The rearrangement uses TRBV30 and TRBJ1-1; tentatively, D is TRBD1 (6 bases). Trimming removed 0 bases from V and 1 base from J, with 6 bases in between. The CDR3 sequence is 13 residues long. Germline CDR1 is GTSNPN and CDR2 is SVGIG (reference sequence).